The next 7 T cell receptor beta chains were all read from a single sample in a study of beta chain bispecific antibodies for T cell cancers. Whole-study findings and limits: Normal T cells contributed less of the targeted TRBV signal than the leukemia cells did.

TCRdb re-derived calls from the 5' RACE reads in MiXCR, one entry per CDR3 protein. The sample yields about 17,000 distinct CDR3 sequences, approximately 2% seen once. These receptors lack a known antigen. Expansion lasted approximately 3 days, with either anti-CD3 antibody OKT3 or CD3/CD28 beads. Sequenced input: healthy donor T cells cultured with leukemia cells. The receptors come from a human donor in good health. Some clones in this sample may be carry-over from other donors' samples.

There are many counts of this clonotype. The chain uses TRBV7-9 and TRBJ2-1; 9 bases agree with TRBD2. Germline CDR1 reads SEHNR; CDR2 reads FQNEAQ (reference sequence). The CDR3 is 16 amino acids. Unmatched junction bases numbered 12, after V lost 5 bases and J lost 7 bases. The CDR3 nucleotides read TGTGCCAGCAGCCGATGGTCGAGCGGGGGGTCGAATGAGCAGTTCTTC. Translating it yields CASSRWSSGGSNEQFF.

At least ten counts were recorded for this clonotype. This chain links TRBV27 with TRBJ2-2; a possible D gene is TRBD2 (5 bases). In germline, CDR1 is MNHEY, CDR2 SMNVEV (reference sequence). The CDR3 loop spans 14 amino acids. V was pared by 8 bases and J by 4 bases, with 14 bases between. DNA for the CDR3: TGTGCCAGCCGCGGGCACCTTAGCACCGGGGAGCTGTTTTTT. Its protein is CASRGHLSTGELFF.

By proportion, this clonotype is medium-sized. V and J are TRBV7-9 and TRBJ2-7, with D perhaps matching TRBD1 or TRBD2 (5 bases each). CDR1 and CDR2 (germline): SEHNR, FQNEAQ (reference sequence). This CDR3 contains 17 residues. Between the trimmed V and J ends, which lost 3 bases and 4 bases, there was a span of 22 bases. DNA for the CDR3: TGTGCCAGCAGCTTCTGGGACGCCACCAAAGGATGGTACGAGCAGTACTTC. Translated, it gives CASSFWDATKGWYEQYF.

This clonotype was recorded many times. The V and J genes are TRBV5-1 and TRBJ1-4; perhaps TRBD1 as D (6 bases). Trimming removed 5 bases at V and 6 bases at J, with 23 bases between. CDR1 is SGHRS, CDR2 YFSETQ, per germline. CDR3 size: 17 residues. CDR3 nucleotides: TGCGCCAGCAGTCCAGCCGAGTGGGGGCAGGGCTATGAAAAACTGTTTTTT. Encoded protein: CASSPAEWGQGYEKLFF.

This clonotype was recorded at least ten times. This chain joins TRBV5-1 and TRBJ2-7, with 7 bases aligning to TRBD1. Germline V lookup: CDR1 SGHRS, CDR2 YFSETQ. This CDR3 spans 12 amino acids. J was trimmed by 6 bases and V by 4 bases; bases with no gene match: 4. The CDR3 bases are TGCGCCAGCAGCGCACAGGGGCGCGAGCAGTACTTC. Protein product: CASSAQGREQYF.

This clonotype came up many times. CDR3 sequence (DNA): TGTGCCAGCACCTTCCGGCCCCGGGAGCTGTTTTTT. It translates to CASTFRPRELFF. The chain joins TRBV12-3 or TRBV12-4 to TRBJ2-2; D not resolved. The CDR3 length is 12 residues. V was clipped by 7 bases and J by 9 bases, with 12 bases between them.

This clonotype was seen at least ten times. The chain is built from TRBV3-1 and TRBJ1-5; maybe TRBD1 (5 bases). CDR1 and CDR2 (germline): LGHDT, YNNKEL (reference sequence). CDR3 size: 14 residues. The V gene lost 1 base and the J gene lost 9 bases, with 13 bases spanning the gap. The CDR3 is CASSQGGGSWPQHF. CDR3 nucleotide sequence: TGTGCCAGCAGCCAAGGTGGGGGATCTTGGCCCCAGCATTTT.